What follows are 25 T cell receptor beta chains derived from one specimen sequenced in a study of blood T cell repertoires in COVID-19. Assay: immunoSEQ multiplex PCR; the TCRdb copy retains only in-frame clones and omits some. In the table there are approximately 350,000 clones, around four fifths of which are singletons. Sequencing input: peripheral blood. Receptor source: a man between 25 and 39 years old with active or convalescent COVID-19.

The gene calls are TRBV15 and TRBJ1-1, with 9 bases lining up with TRBD1. CDR3 length: 17 residues. CDR1 and CDR2 from the germline V gene are LNHNV and YYDKDF (reference sequence). V trimming: 1 base; J trimming: 4 bases; junction bases outside the gene matches: 10. The CDR3 loop is CATSRGLTGGVGTEAFF. The CDR3 bases are TGTGCCACCAGCAGAGGTTTGACAGGGGGAGTGGGCACTGAAGCTTTCTTT.

This clone was seen a handful of times. In the same sample, other DNA sequences code for this CDR3. The V and J genes are TRBV5-4 and TRBJ2-1; TRBD2 is a possible D gene (5 bases). CDR3 length equals 13 residues. CDR1 is SGHNT, CDR2 YYREEE, per germline (reference sequence). V gave up 4 bases and J gave up 4 bases, with 9 bases separating them. CDR3 loop: CASSVDSYNEQFF. CDR3 nucleotide sequence: TGTGCCAGCAGCGTGGACTCATACAATGAGCAGTTCTTC.

This chain links TRBV7-2 with TRBJ2-1, with 10 positions matching TRBD2. The CDR3 totals 16 residues. Germline CDR1 is SGHTA and CDR2 is FQGNSA. V lost 0 bases to trimming and J lost 5 bases; unmatched junction nucleotides: 4. CDR3 residues: CASSLASGGANNEQFF. As DNA, the CDR3 is TGTGCCAGCAGCTTAGCAAGCGGGGGGGCCAACAATGAGCAGTTCTTC.

The chain links TRBV30 to TRBJ1-3; 9 nucleotides align to TRBD1. The junction had 10 bases not matched to a gene; V was cut back by 6 bases and J by 4 bases. This CDR3 spans 15 amino acids. Germline V gene sequence: CDR1 GTSNPN, CDR2 SVGIG (reference sequence). The CDR3 sequence is CACTPGTGLGNTIYF. The CDR3 nucleotides are TGTGCCTGCACCCCCGGGACAGGGCTGGGAAACACCATATATTTT.

Only a few counts were recorded for this clone. The V call is TRBV2, the J call TRBJ2-1; tentatively, D is TRBD2 (6 bases). There are 15 residues in the CDR3. With 8 bases removed from V and 0 bases from J, the gap between germline ends came to 14 bases. Per germline, CDR1 SNHLY and CDR2 FYNNEI. DNA of the CDR3: TGTGCCAGCCCGGGACTCCCGAGCTCCTACAATGAGCAGTTCTTC. Its translation is CASPGLPSSYNEQFF.

V is TRBV4-1 and J is TRBJ2-7, with TRBD2 identical over 13 bases. Trimming took 3 bases from V and 4 from J; bases not matched to a gene: 6. The CDR3 sequence is 16 residues long. The V gene's germline CDR1 is MGHRA and CDR2 YSYEKL. DNA of the CDR3: TGCGCCAGCAGCCAGCAAACTAGCGGGGGGGCTTACGAGCAGTACTTC. Translation gives CASSQQTSGGAYEQYF.

This chain links TRBV28 with TRBJ2-7; 7 bases line up with TRBD1. Germline V lookup: CDR1 MDHEN, CDR2 SYDVKM. The CDR3 has 14 residues. The ends lost 6 bases at V and 5 bases at J; junction bases unmatched: 10. CDR3 amino acids: CASRVTGVANEQYF. Here the CDR3 DNA reads TGTGCCAGCAGGGTTACAGGGGTGGCAAACGAGCAGTACTTC.

The chain links TRBV5-1 to TRBJ1-4, with D possibly matching TRBD1 (6 bases). Germline V CDR1 and CDR2: SGHRS, YFSETQ. Trimming cost V 0 bases and J 8 bases, with 14 bases left between them. This CDR3 comprises 15 residues. Here the CDR3 reads CASSLAGAHGEKLFF. CDR3 sequence (DNA): TGCGCCAGCAGCTTGGCAGGGGCGCATGGGGAAAAACTGTTTTTT.

The V gene is TRBV7-9, the J gene TRBJ2-1, with 13 positions matching TRBD2. The CDR3 has 15 residues. Germline-derived CDR1 and CDR2 are SEHNR and FQNEAQ (reference sequence). The J segment lost 13 bases and the V segment lost 5 bases, leaving 11 bases of the junction unmatched. CDR3 residues: CASSRAGTSGIVQFF. CDR3 DNA sequence: TGTGCCAGCAGCCGAGCCGGGACTAGCGGGATTGTTCAGTTCTTC.

V and J are TRBV12-3 or TRBV12-4 and TRBJ1-1, with a tentative D call TRBD1 (5 bases). V shed 9 bases and J shed 1 base, with 9 bases lying between them. The CDR3 is 12 amino acids. CDR3 protein: CASSQGNTEAFF. Written as DNA, the CDR3 is TGTGCCAGTAGCCAGGGGAACACTGAAGCTTTCTTT.

This clone showed up just a few times. The chain uses TRBV27 and TRBJ1-1; D is unclear. Per germline, CDR1 MNHEY and CDR2 SMNVEV (reference sequence). V was cut by 3 bases and J by 4 bases, with 9 bases left in between. The CDR3 sequence is 13 residues long. The DNA for the CDR3 is TGTGCCAGCAGTTTCATGGAGGGCACTGAAGCTTTCTTT. Translated, it gives CASSFMEGTEAFF.

The chain employs TRBV13 and TRBJ2-7; TRBD2 aligns across 8 bases. Germline CDR1 reads PRHDT; CDR2 reads FYEKMQ (reference sequence). The junction had 3 bases not matched to a gene; V was cut back by 2 bases and J by 0 bases. This CDR3 has 15 residues. In nucleotides, the CDR3 is TGTGCCAGCAGCTTAATGCTAGCGGGCTCCTACGAGCAGTACTTC. This gives the protein CASSLMLAGSYEQYF.

The chain joins TRBV29-1 to TRBJ1-1; TRBD1 matches at 8 bases. Germline V gene data show CDR1 as SQVTM and CDR2 as ANQGSEA. Losses at the gene ends were 7 bases for V and 5 bases for J; bases not matched to a gene: 9. The CDR3 sequence is 13 residues long. The CDR3 reads CSGYGQGSTEAFF. The CDR3 nucleotides read TGCAGCGGTTACGGACAGGGCAGTACTGAAGCTTTCTTT.

The V and J genes are TRBV9 and TRBJ2-2, with 7 bases that match TRBD2. Germline assignment: CDR1 SGDLS and CDR2 YYNGEE. The CDR3 has 18 residues. The junction had 15 bases not matched to a gene; V was cut back by 0 bases and J by 7 bases. The CDR3 loop reads CASSVAGGGFVVRGELFF. As DNA, the CDR3 is TGTGCCAGCAGCGTAGCTGGGGGGGGATTCGTCGTCCGCGGGGAGCTGTTTTTT.

J is TRBJ2-7 and V is TRBV7-2; TRBD2 agrees at 10 bases. The germline CDR1 and CDR2 sequences are SGHTA and FQGNSA. The CDR3 totals 16 residues. V was clipped by 5 bases and J by 5 bases; unmatched bases: 12. The CDR3, as DNA: TGTGCCAGCAGCCATAGACGCACTAGCGGGACCCACGAGCAGTACTTC. It yields the protein CASSHRRTSGTHEQYF. The full variable domain, rest sourced from reference TRBV7-2 and TRBJ2-7, is GAGVSQSPSNKVTEKGKDVELRCDPISGHTALYWYRQSLGQGLEFLIYFQGNSAPDKSGLPSDRFSAERTGGSVSTLTIQRTQQEDSAVYLCASSHRRTSGTHEQYFGPGTRLTVT.

The chain uses TRBV5-1 and TRBJ1-1, with 7 bases identical to TRBD1. The CDR3 runs to 16 residues. Germline loops: CDR1 SGHRS, CDR2 YFSETQ. J lost 4 bases, V lost 9 bases, and 18 bases had no gene match. CDR3 sequence reads: CATRGTRQGGGTEAFF. CDR3 in DNA: TGCGCCACCAGGGGAACCCGACAGGGTGGGGGCACTGAAGCTTTCTTT.

J is TRBJ1-6 and V is TRBV6-6, with D maybe TRBD1 (5 bases). Trimming took off 6 bases at V and 9 bases at J, with 15 bases between the two ends. This CDR3 contains 14 residues. Germline V gene sequence: CDR1 MNHNY, CDR2 SVGAGI (reference sequence). CDR3: CASSPKGFSSPLHF. In DNA form, the CDR3 reads TGTGCCAGCAGCCCTAAGGGGTTTTCTTCACCCCTCCACTTT.

This clone was seen a single time. The genes are TRBV25-1 and TRBJ1-1, with 7 nucleotides matching TRBD1. The V segment lost 3 bases and the J segment 5 bases; nucleotides outside the gene matches: 3. This CDR3 spans 13 amino acids. Germline CDR1 reads MGHDK; CDR2 reads SYGVNS. The CDR3 sequence: CASSDRGQTEAFF. The CDR3 DNA sequence: TGTGCCAGCAGTGACCGGGGACAGACTGAAGCTTTCTTT.

The rearrangement uses TRBV2 and TRBJ2-7; 10 bases are a match to TRBD1. The CDR3 consists of 17 residues. J lost 0 bases, V lost 5 bases, and 10 bases had no gene match. The germline gives CDR1 SNHLY, CDR2 FYNNEI. CDR3 sequence reads: CASSSPGQGTTSYEQYF. The CDR3 nucleotides are TGTGCCAGCAGTTCACCGGGACAGGGGACCACCTCCTACGAGCAGTACTTC.

The rearrangement joins TRBV9 to TRBJ2-7, with 11 nucleotides matching TRBD2. CDR1 is SGDLS and CDR2 is YYNGEE in the germline V gene. V was clipped by 2 bases and J by 7 bases; unmatched bases: 5. CDR3 size: 14 residues. This CDR3 is CASSVSGGAGEQYF. The CDR3 DNA reads TGTGCCAGCAGCGTTAGCGGGGGGGCAGGAGAGCAGTACTTC. The full variable domain, with the rest looked up from reference TRBV9 and TRBJ2-7, is DSGVTQTPKHLITATGQRVTLRCSPRSGDLSVYWYQQSLDQGLQFLIQYYNGEERAKGNILERFSAQQFPDLHSELNLSSLELGDSALYFCASSVSGGAGEQYFGPGTRLTVT.

The genes are TRBV19 and TRBJ2-7; 8 bases map to TRBD2. V gave up 6 bases and J gave up 0 bases; unmatched junction bases: 16. This CDR3 has 18 amino acids. The V gene's germline CDR1 is LNHDA and CDR2 SQIVND (reference sequence). CDR3 amino acids: CASSVAGLGAIDSYEQYF. DNA of the CDR3: TGTGCCAGTAGCGTCGCGGGACTAGGGGCAATTGACTCCTACGAGCAGTACTTC.

The chain employs TRBV5-1 and TRBJ2-5; 7 nucleotides align to TRBD1. The CDR3 has 15 amino acids. Germline CDR1 reads SGHRS; CDR2 reads YFSETQ. Trimming at V came to 2 bases and at J to 4 bases, leaving 8 bases not matched to a gene. The CDR3 here is CASSLASRTGETQYF. In DNA form, the CDR3 reads TGCGCCAGCAGCTTAGCTTCCCGGACAGGAGAGACCCAGTACTTC.

The rearrangement links TRBV5-5 to TRBJ2-2; D gene uncertain. The CDR3 runs to 17 residues. V was trimmed by 0 bases and J by 6 bases, leaving 18 bases between them. The germline gives CDR1 SGHKS, CDR2 YYEKEE (reference sequence). DNA of the CDR3: TGTGCCAGCAGCTTGGGTACGACAATACCCCGGTCCGGGGAGCTGTTTTTT. Translation gives CASSLGTTIPRSGELFF.

This clone was observed a single time. V is TRBV12-3 or TRBV12-4 and J is TRBJ2-1; 11 positions match TRBD2. The CDR3 is 13 residues long. Trimming removed 5 bases from V and 11 bases from J; junction bases left unmatched: 5. CDR3 in amino acids: CASSLTSGDQQFF. DNA for the CDR3: TGTGCCAGCAGTCTGACTAGCGGGGATCAGCAGTTCTTC.

J is TRBJ2-4 and V is TRBV2; 10 bases fit TRBD1. Germline V gene data show CDR1 as SNHLY and CDR2 as FYNNEI. Unmatched junction bases numbered 8, after V lost 7 bases and J lost 5 bases. The CDR3 sequence is 15 residues long. CDR3 residues: CASMGTGDTQNIQYF. DNA of the CDR3: TGTGCCAGCATGGGGACAGGGGATACCCAAAACATTCAGTACTTC.